This T cell receptor beta chain is drawn from a study of OX40 agonist ivuxolimab in advanced cancers. At the level of the study: Ivuxolimab was delivered to patients intravenously every 2 weeks at doses spanning 0.01 to 10 mg/kg. Regarding the study as a whole: By week 6 at 0.1 to 3.0 mg/kg, blood CD4+ and CD8+ T cells had expanded clonally. Normalized T-cell clonal expansion was also low in some nonresponders. Relative to CD4+, CD8+ T cells held more expanded clones on average.

About this clone: The antigen is not known.

TCRdb's copy holds only in-frame clones and misses some; the assay was immunoSEQ multiplex PCR. The sample lists some 16,000 clones, roughly 71% seen once, with roughly an eighth in the top ten. The germline gives CDR1 SGHTA, CDR2 FQGTGA. Losses at the gene ends were 5 bases for V and 8 bases for J; bases not matched to a gene: 8. This CDR3 is 14 amino acids long. The chain uses TRBV7-3 and TRBJ2-1, with TRBD1 matching 8 bases. The origin of this receptor is an adult with an advanced solid tumor such as melanoma, head and neck, liver or kidney cancer. This specimen consisted of CD4+ or CD8+ T cells sorted from blood, obtained in a trial of the OX40 agonist ivuxolimab. The CDR3 loop is CASSLGQARDEQFF. DNA for the CDR3: TGTGCCAGCAGCCTGGGACAGGCTCGCGATGAGCAGTTCTTC.